These 24 T cell receptor beta chains were all obtained from the same sample, sequenced in a study of beta chain features in type 1 diabetes. Expressed TCRB transcripts were sequenced because the entire RNA isolate underwent reverse transcription. Only in-frame clones appear in the TCRdb table, and some are missing; sequencing was by immunoSEQ multiplex PCR. Counted here are under 550,000 clones, 10% to 12% occurring once; the ten biggest clones make up 0.045% to 0.06%. The material sequenced was naive CD4+ T cells from blood. The source of these receptors is a woman aged 18 to 35 in good health.

The V and J genes are TRBV1 and TRBJ1-4; TRBD1, the table's D call, was not compared with the DNA. TRBV1 is a known pseudogene. The CDR3 runs to 16 residues. For the CDR3, the DNA is TGCACCAGCAGCCAGGAAACGACATTTGGTCATGAAAAACTGTTTTTT. This translates into CTSSQETTFGHEKLFF.

V usage is TRBV6-5 and J usage is TRBJ2-3; 9 nucleotides agree with TRBD1. The germline V gene has CDR1 MNHEY and CDR2 SVGAGI. The V and J ends lost 4 bases and 6 bases, in that order; junction bases with no gene match: 11. The length of the CDR3 is 16 residues. The CDR3 DNA reads TGTGCCAGCAGTTTTATCCCGGGACAGGGTGAGGATACGCAGTATTTT. It translates to CASSFIPGQGEDTQYF.

The chain couples TRBV5-1 to TRBJ1-3; TRBD1 matches 8 bases. The V and J ends lost 4 bases and 4 bases, in that order; junction bases with no gene match: 4. The germline V gene encodes CDR1 SGHRS and CDR2 YFSETQ. This CDR3 comprises 14 residues. For the CDR3, the DNA is TGCGCCAGCAGCAGGGGACAGGCCGGAAACACCATATATTTT. This gives the protein CASSRGQAGNTIYF.

Points on this clone: The same CDR3 can be traced to other DNA sequences in this sample. This chain connects TRBV18 to TRBJ2-1, with 7 positions matching TRBD1. This CDR3 is 12 amino acids long. Germline V gives CDR1 KGHSH, CDR2 LQKENI. The V and J ends lost 5 bases and 7 bases, in that order; junction bases with no gene match: 2. CDR3 sequence reads: CASSSTGNEQFF. Here the CDR3 DNA reads TGTGCCAGCTCATCGACAGGGAATGAGCAGTTCTTC. The full variable domain, with the rest looked up from reference TRBV18 and TRBJ2-1, is NAGVMQNPRHLVRRRGQEARLRCSPMKGHSHVYWYRQLPEEGLKFMVYLQKENIIDESGMPKERFSAEFPKEGPSILRIQQVVRGDSAAYFCASSSTGNEQFFGPGTRLTVL.

This clone has a handful of counts. The V call is TRBV7-9, the J call TRBJ2-6; D may be TRBD1 (5 bases). This CDR3 is 19 amino acids long. Trimming stripped 1 base from V and 2 bases from J, with 18 bases between. The germline V gene encodes CDR1 SEHNR and CDR2 FQNEAQ (reference sequence). In DNA form, the CDR3 reads TGTGCCAGCAGCTTAGGAAGGACAACAATCCGCCCTGGGGCCAACGTCCTGACTTTC. This codes for CASSLGRTTIRPGANVLTF.

V is TRBV29-1 and J is TRBJ2-7; TRBD2 is a possible D gene (6 bases). With 7 bases removed from V and 7 bases from J, the gap between germline ends came to 14 bases. The germline V gene has CDR1 SQVTM and CDR2 ANQGSEA. CDR3 length: 11 amino acids. CDR3 in amino acids: CSAGTLAEQYF. Here the CDR3 DNA reads TGCAGCGCCGGGACTCTAGCTGAGCAGTACTTC.

This clone has only a few counts. V is TRBV30 and J is TRBJ2-2; D remains unclear. The germline V gene has CDR1 GTSNPN and CDR2 SVGIG (reference sequence). Trimming left V 4 bases short and J 3 bases short, with 15 bases between. The CDR3 extends over 15 amino acids. CDR3 coding DNA: TGTGCCTGGACACCTGGTAGGGTATACACCGGGGAGCTGTTTTTT. Protein product: CAWTPGRVYTGELFF.

This clone has just a few counts. The rearrangement uses TRBV20-1 and TRBJ2-1; the D gene could be TRBD1 or TRBD2 (5 bases each). In germline, CDR1 is DFQATT, CDR2 SNEGSKA (reference sequence). This CDR3 spans 11 amino acids. V gave up 6 bases and J gave up 9 bases, with 12 bases separating them. The CDR3: CSATAGAEQFF. The DNA of the CDR3 is TGCAGTGCCACCGCCGGGGCTGAGCAGTTCTTC.

The chain couples TRBV7-9 to TRBJ1-2; D is unresolved. Germline V gene sequence: CDR1 SEHNR, CDR2 FQNEAQ (reference sequence). V was cut by 2 bases and J by 1 base, with 8 bases left in between. This CDR3 contains 14 residues. The CDR3 DNA sequence: TGTGCCAGCAGCTTATTGGACGTTAACTATGGCTACACCTTC. Translating it yields CASSLLDVNYGYTF.

The chain combines TRBV7-3 with TRBJ1-1, with D maybe TRBD1 (6 bases). The germline V gene has CDR1 SGHTA and CDR2 FQGTGA. The CDR3 spans 14 residues. V lost 4 bases to trimming and J lost 1 base, with 10 bases between them. CDR3 DNA: TGTGCCAGCAGCTGGACAGCGCAGAACACTGAAGCTTTCTTT. It is translated as CASSWTAQNTEAFF. Full variable domain (remainder filled in from reference TRBV7-3 and TRBJ1-1): GAGVSQTPSNKVTEKGKYVELRCDPISGHTALYWYRQSLGQGPEFLIYFQGTGAADDSGLPNDRFFAVRPEGSVSTLKIQRTERGDSAVYLCASSWTAQNTEAFFGQGTRLTVV.

This chain joins TRBV28 and TRBJ2-7, with a tentative D call TRBD1 (6 bases). The CDR3 extends over 14 amino acids. Germline CDR1 MDHEN, CDR2 SYDVKM. Trimming removed 6 bases at V and 2 bases at J, with 14 bases between. In DNA form, the CDR3 reads TGTGCCAGCAGGGCACAGGGTCGAGCCTACGAGCAGTACTTC. It specifies CASRAQGRAYEQYF.

The chain carries TRBV7-2 and TRBJ2-1; no firm D call. CDR1 and CDR2 from the germline V gene are SGHTA and FQGNSA. CDR3 length: 15 amino acids. Trimming removed 1 base at V and 3 bases at J, with 10 bases between. The CDR3 DNA reads TGTGCCAGCAGCTTAGGCCCAGGTAGCTACAATGAGCAGTTCTTC. This encodes CASSLGPGSYNEQFF.

This clone was recorded a few times. V is TRBV29-1 and J is TRBJ1-1; TRBD1 might be the D (6 bases). The V gene lost 7 bases and the J gene lost 4 bases, with 13 bases spanning the gap. CDR1 is SQVTM and CDR2 is ANQGSEA in the germline V gene. The CDR3 consists of 12 residues. CDR3 DNA sequence: TGCAGCGGGTTACAGGGTGGCACTGAAGCTTTCTTT. It yields the protein CSGLQGGTEAFF.

CDR3 residues: CAWSRELLSSGNTIYF. CDR3 in DNA: TGTGCCTGGAGCCGGGAACTGCTCAGCTCTGGAAACACCATATATTTT. The chain carries TRBV30 and TRBJ1-3, with no clear D. CDR3 size: 16 residues. Trimming took off 3 bases at V and 0 bases at J, with 15 bases between the two ends. Germline V gene data show CDR1 as GTSNPN and CDR2 as SVGIG (reference sequence).

This clone was seen a few times. The chain joins TRBV25-1 to TRBJ2-1; 15 positions agree with TRBD2. Germline loops: CDR1 MGHDK, CDR2 SYGVNS. The CDR3 runs 16 residues. V gave up 4 bases and J gave up 7 bases; unmatched junction bases: 5. Here the CDR3 reads CASSGTSGRAGNEQFF. CDR3 bases: TGTGCCAGCAGTGGGACTAGCGGGAGGGCGGGTAATGAGCAGTTCTTC.

This clone was seen only a few times. The V and J genes are TRBV28 and TRBJ1-1, with a tentative D call TRBD1 (5 bases). Germline V CDR1 and CDR2: MDHEN, SYDVKM. The V end lost 5 bases, the J end lost 0 bases, and 16 bases lay between the germline ends. The CDR3 contains 16 residues. Here the CDR3 reads CASSQQGHTLNTEAFF. The CDR3 DNA reads as TGTGCCAGCAGTCAACAAGGACACACGTTGAACACTGAAGCTTTCTTT.

This chain joins TRBV7-9 and TRBJ1-1; D not certain. This CDR3 is built from 15 residues. V gave up 5 bases and J gave up 4 bases, with 17 bases separating them. Germline V gene data show CDR1 as SEHNR and CDR2 as FQNEAQ (reference sequence). CDR3 nucleotide sequence: TGTGCCAGCAGCCCCCGACCGGGCGCGGGCACTGAAGCTTTCTTT. Translated: CASSPRPGAGTEAFF.

This clone has just a few counts. The chain recombines TRBV7-2 with TRBJ2-3; D is perhaps TRBD1 or TRBD2 (6 bases each). Per germline, CDR1 SGHTA and CDR2 FQGNSA. Trimming took 1 base from V and 4 from J, leaving 9 bases between them. CDR3 length: 14 residues. CDR3 coding DNA: TGTGCCAGCAGCTTAGAGGGGGGCTCAGATACGCAGTATTTT. It specifies CASSLEGGSDTQYF.

The V gene is TRBV14, the J gene TRBJ2-7; TRBD2 is a possible D gene (5 bases). The germline gives CDR1 SGHDN, CDR2 FVKESK. The CDR3 is 16 amino acids. V was cut by 0 bases and J by 8 bases, with 20 bases left in between. CDR3 bases: TGTGCCAGCAGCCAAGATCGATTAGGGCAGGCCGGGAAGCAGTACTTC. Amino acid sequence: CASSQDRLGQAGKQYF.

This clone was seen a handful of times. The DNA for the CDR3 is TGTGCCAGCAGCTTAATTCGGCTGGATGAGCAGTTCTTC. It codes for CASSLIRLDEQFF. The chain joins TRBV7-3 to TRBJ2-1; D not certain. Germline-derived CDR1 and CDR2 are SGHTA and FQGTGA. V gave up 1 base and J gave up 8 bases, with 9 bases separating them. This CDR3 contains 13 residues.

This clone showed up just a few times. This sequence joins TRBV6-6 and TRBJ2-3, with 8 positions matching TRBD2. CDR3 length: 15 amino acids. Per the germline V gene, CDR1 is MNHNY and CDR2 is SVGAGI (reference sequence). The V segment lost 0 bases and the J segment 3 bases; nucleotides outside the gene matches: 2. In nucleotides, the CDR3 is TGTGCCAGCAGTTACTCGCTAGCGGGTACAGATACGCAGTATTTT. Its protein is CASSYSLAGTDTQYF.

Notes on this clone: A read error may account for a junction end that differs from germline. The chain links TRBV7-9 to TRBJ1-1; a possible D gene is TRBD1 (5 bases). The germline CDR1 and CDR2 sequences are SEHNR and FQNEAQ (reference sequence). This CDR3 has 11 amino acids. The CDR3 nucleotides read TGTGCCAGCAGCCCCGGGACTGGAGCTTTCTTT. Translation gives CASSPGTGAFF.

V and J are TRBV6-5 and TRBJ2-1; no definite D call. Trimming cost V 0 bases and J 8 bases, with 5 bases left between them. Per the germline V gene, CDR1 is MNHEY and CDR2 is SVGAGI. This CDR3 has 12 amino acids. CDR3: CASSYSKHEQFF. Written as DNA, the CDR3 is TGTGCCAGCAGTTACTCGAAGCATGAGCAGTTCTTC.

This clone was counted at least ten times. The J gene is TRBJ2-7, the V gene TRBV29-1; 9 positions agree with TRBD1. Germline values: CDR1 SQVTM, CDR2 ANQGSEA. The junction had 4 bases not matched to a gene; V was cut back by 5 bases and J by 8 bases. The CDR3 totals 11 residues. CDR3 loop: CSVMDRGKQYF. CDR3 nucleotides: TGCAGCGTTATGGACAGGGGAAAGCAGTACTTC.